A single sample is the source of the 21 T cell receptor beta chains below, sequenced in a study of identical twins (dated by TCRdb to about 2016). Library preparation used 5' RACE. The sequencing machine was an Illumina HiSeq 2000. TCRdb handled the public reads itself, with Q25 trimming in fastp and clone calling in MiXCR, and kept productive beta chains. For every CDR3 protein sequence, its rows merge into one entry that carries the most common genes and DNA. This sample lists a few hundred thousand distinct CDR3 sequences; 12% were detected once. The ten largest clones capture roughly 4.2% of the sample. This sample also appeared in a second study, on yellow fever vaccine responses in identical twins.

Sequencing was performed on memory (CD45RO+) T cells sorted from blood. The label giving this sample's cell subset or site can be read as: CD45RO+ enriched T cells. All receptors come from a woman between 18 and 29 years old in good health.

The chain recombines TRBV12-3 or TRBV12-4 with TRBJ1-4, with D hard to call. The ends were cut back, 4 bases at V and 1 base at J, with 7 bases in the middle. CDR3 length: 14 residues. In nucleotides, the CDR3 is TGTGCCAGCAGTTGGACGGGAACTAATGAAAAACTGTTTTTT. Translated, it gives CASSWTGTNEKLFF.

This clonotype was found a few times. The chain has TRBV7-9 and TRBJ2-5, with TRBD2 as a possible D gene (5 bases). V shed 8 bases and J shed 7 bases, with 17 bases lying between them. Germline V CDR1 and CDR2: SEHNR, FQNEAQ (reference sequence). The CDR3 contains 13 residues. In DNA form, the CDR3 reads TGTGCCAGCGATTTGATTCTAGAGGGGACCCAGTACTTC. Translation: CASDLILEGTQYF.

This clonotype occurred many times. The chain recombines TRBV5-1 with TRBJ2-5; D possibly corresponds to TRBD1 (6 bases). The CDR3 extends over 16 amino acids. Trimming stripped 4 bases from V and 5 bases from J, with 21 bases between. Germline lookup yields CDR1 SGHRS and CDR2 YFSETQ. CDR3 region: CASSPNWDTQLETQYF. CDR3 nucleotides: TGCGCCAGCAGCCCCAACTGGGACACCCAACTGGAGACCCAGTACTTC.

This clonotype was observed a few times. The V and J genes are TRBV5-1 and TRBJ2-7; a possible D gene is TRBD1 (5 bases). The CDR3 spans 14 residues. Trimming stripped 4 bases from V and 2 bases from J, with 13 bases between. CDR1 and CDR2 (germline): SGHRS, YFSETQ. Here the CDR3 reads CASSIGHQAYEQYF. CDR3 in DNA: TGCGCCAGCAGCATCGGACACCAAGCCTACGAGCAGTACTTC.

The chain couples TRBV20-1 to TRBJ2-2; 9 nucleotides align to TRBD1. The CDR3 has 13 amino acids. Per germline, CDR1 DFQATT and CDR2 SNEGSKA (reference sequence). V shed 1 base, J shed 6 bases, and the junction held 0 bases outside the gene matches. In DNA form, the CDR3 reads TGCAGTGCTAGAGGACAGGGGGCCGGGGAGCTGTTTTTT. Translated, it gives CSARGQGAGELFF.

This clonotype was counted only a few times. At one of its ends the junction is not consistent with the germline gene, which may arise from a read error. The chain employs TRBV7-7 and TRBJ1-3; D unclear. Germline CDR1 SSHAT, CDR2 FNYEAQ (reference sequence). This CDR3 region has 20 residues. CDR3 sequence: CASSLCPPIPEDELRNTIYF. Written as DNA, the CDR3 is TGTGCTAGCAGCTTATGCCCCCCCATACCCGAAGACGAACTGAGAAACACCATATATTTT.

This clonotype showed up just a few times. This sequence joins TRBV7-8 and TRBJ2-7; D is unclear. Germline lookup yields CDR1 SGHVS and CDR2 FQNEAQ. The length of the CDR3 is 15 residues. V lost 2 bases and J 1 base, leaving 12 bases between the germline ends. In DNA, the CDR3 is TGTGCCAGCAGCTTATCAAGCCTAGGGTCCTACGAGCAGTACTTC. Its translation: CASSLSSLGSYEQYF.

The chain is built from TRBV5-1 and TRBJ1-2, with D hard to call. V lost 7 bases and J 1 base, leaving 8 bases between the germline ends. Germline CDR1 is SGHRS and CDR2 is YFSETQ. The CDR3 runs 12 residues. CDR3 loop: CASSTDNYGYTF. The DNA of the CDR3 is TGCGCCAGCTCTACAGATAACTATGGCTACACCTTC.

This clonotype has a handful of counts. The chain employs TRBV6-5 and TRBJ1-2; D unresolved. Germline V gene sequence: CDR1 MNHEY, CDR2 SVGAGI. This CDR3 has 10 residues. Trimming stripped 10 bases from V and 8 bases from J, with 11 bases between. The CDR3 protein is CATIGEGYTF. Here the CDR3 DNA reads TGTGCCACCATTGGGGAGGGCTACACCTTC.

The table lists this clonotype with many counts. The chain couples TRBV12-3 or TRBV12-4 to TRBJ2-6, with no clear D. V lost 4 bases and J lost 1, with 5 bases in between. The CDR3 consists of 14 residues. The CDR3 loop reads CASSWGSGANVLTF. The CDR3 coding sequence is TGTGCCAGCAGTTGGGGTTCTGGGGCCAACGTCCTGACTTTC.

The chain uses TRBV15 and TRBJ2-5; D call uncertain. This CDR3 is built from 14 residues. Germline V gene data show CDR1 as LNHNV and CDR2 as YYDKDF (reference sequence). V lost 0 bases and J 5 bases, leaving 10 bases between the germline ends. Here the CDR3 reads CATSRDASRETQYF. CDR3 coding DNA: TGTGCCACCAGCAGAGATGCTAGTAGGGAGACCCAGTACTTC.

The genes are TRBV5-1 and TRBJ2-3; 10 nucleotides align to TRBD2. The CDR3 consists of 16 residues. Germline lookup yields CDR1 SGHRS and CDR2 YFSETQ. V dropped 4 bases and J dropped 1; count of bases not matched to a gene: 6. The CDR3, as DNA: TGCGCCAGCAGCATTACCGGGACTAGCGGCACAGATACGCAGTATTTT. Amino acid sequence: CASSITGTSGTDTQYF.

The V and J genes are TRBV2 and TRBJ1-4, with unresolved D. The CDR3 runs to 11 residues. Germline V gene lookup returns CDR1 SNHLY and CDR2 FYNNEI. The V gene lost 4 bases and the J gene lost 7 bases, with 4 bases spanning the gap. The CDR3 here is CASSAFEKLFF. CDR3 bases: TGTGCCAGCAGTGCCTTTGAAAAACTGTTTTTT.

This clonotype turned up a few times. Written as DNA, the CDR3 is TGTGCCAGCACCTGGCAGCATACCTCCTACGAGCAGTACTTC. As protein: CASTWQHTSYEQYF. This chain links TRBV2 with TRBJ2-7; D ambiguous. Germline V gene data show CDR1 as SNHLY and CDR2 as FYNNEI. The V gene lost 7 bases and the J gene lost 0 bases, with 13 bases spanning the gap. This CDR3 is 14 amino acids long.

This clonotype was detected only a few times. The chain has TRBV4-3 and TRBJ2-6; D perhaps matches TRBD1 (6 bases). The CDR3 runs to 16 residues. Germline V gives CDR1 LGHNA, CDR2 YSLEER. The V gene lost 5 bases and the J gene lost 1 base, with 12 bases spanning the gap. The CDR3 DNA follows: TGCGCCAGCAGCTACCCCACAGGGTCTGGGGCCAACGTCCTGACTTTC. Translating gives CASSYPTGSGANVLTF.

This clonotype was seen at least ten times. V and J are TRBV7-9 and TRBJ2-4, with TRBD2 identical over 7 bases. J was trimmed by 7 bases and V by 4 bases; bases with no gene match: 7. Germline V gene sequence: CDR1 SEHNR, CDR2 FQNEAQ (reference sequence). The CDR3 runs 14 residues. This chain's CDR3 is CASSYGGGVNIQYF. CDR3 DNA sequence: TGTGCCAGCAGCTACGGGGGAGGGGTGAACATTCAGTACTTC.

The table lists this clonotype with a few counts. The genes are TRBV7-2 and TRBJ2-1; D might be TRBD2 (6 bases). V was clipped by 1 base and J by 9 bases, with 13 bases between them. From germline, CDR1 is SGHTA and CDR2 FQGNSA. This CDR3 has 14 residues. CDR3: CASSLVGGASEQFF. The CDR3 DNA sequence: TGTGCCAGCAGCTTAGTGGGCGGGGCGTCTGAGCAGTTCTTC. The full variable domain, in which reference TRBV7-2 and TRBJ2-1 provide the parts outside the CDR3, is GAGVSQSPSNKVTEKGKDVELRCDPISGHTALYWYRQSLGQGLEFLIYFQGNSAPDKSGLPSDRFSAERTGGSVSTLTIQRTQQEDSAVYLCASSLVGGASEQFFGPGTRLTVL.

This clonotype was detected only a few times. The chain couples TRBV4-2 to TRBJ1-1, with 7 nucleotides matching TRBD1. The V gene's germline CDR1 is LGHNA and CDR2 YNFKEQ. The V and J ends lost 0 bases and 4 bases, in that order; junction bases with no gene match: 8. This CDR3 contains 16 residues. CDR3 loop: CASSQDKGGVGTEAFF. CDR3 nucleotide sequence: TGTGCCAGCAGCCAAGATAAAGGGGGCGTAGGCACTGAAGCTTTCTTT.

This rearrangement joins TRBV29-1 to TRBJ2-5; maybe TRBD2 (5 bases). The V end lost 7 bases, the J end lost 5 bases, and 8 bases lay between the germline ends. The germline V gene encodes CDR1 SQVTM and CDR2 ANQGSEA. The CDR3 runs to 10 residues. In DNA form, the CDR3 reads TGCAGCGCCGGCGGGGAGACCCAGTACTTC. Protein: CSAGGETQYF.

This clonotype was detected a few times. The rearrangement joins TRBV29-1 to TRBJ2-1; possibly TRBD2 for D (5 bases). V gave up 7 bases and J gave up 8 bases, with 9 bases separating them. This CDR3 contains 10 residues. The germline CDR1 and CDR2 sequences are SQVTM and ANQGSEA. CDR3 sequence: CSGARDEQFF. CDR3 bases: TGCAGCGGCGCGCGGGATGAGCAGTTCTTC.

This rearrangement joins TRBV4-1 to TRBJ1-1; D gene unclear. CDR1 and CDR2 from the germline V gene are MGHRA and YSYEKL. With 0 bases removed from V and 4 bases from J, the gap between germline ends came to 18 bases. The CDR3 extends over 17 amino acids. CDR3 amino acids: CASSQDSMGRPLTEAFF. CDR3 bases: TGCGCCAGCAGCCAAGATTCGATGGGCAGACCGCTCACTGAAGCTTTCTTT.